This is a list of T cell receptor beta chains from one sample in a study of T cell repertoires in cytomegalovirus infection. The antigens these receptors bind are not known. TCRdb redid the calling of the reads with MiXCR, one entry per CDR3 protein. Of 640,000 or so distinct CDR3 sequences in the sample, around 31% are singletons; the top ten hold around a sixth. The sequences come from cultured PBMCs, collected from culture after CMV antigen stimulation. The origin of the receptors is a human donor in good health (CMV status not recorded). Some clones in this sample may be carry-over from other donors' samples. The CDR3 runs from the conserved cysteine through the conserved F or W. The D gene is left open where the match is weak. Expanded clones are given a class, and other clones once, few, many or no size at all.

TGTGCCAGCAGTTTACGTATCGGCGAAGGTGGAAACACCATATATTTT | CASSLRIGEGGNTIYF | few | TRBJ1-3 | NA | TRBV12-3/TRBV12-4
TGTGCCAGCAGCTTAAAAGTATCTATCTCTGGGGCCAACGTCCTGACTTTC | CASSLKVSISGANVLTF | few | TRBJ2-6 | NA | TRBV7-2
TGTGCCAGCAGCGCGGGCTATAATTCACCCCTCCACTTT | CASSAGYNSPLHF | many | TRBJ1-6 | NA | TRBV7-2
TGTGCCAGTAGTATAGGGACTAGCGGGGGTGAGAATGAGCAGTTCTTC | CASSIGTSGGENEQFF | few | TRBJ2-1 | TRBD2 | TRBV19
TGTGCCAGCAGCAAACCTGGCTATGGCTACACCTTC | CASSKPGYGYTF | NA | TRBJ1-2 | NA | TRBV7-9
TGTGCCAGCAGCTTAAACCTGGACACCGGGGAGCTGTTTTTT | CASSLNLDTGELFF | NA | TRBJ2-2 | NA | TRBV7-8
TGCGCCAGCAGCCAAGATTCTGGCGGGGCCCCTTACGAGCAGTACTTC | CASSQDSGGAPYEQYF | NA | TRBJ2-7 | NA | TRBV11-2
TGTGCCATCAGTGAGTCCTCGGCTAAAACTGAACGGGAGCAGTACTTC | CAISESSAKTEREQYF | few | TRBJ2-7 | NA | TRBV10-3
TGCAGTGCTAGTTTGGCCAGCGGGGGGGGGCAGTTCTTC | CSASLASGGGQFF | NA | TRBJ2-1 | TRBD2 | TRBV20-1
TGTGCCAGCAGTGAAGGTTGGCATGCGGGCACTGAAGCTTTCTTT | CASSEGWHAGTEAFF | NA | TRBJ1-1 | NA | TRBV6-1
TGCAGTGCTAGGGGTTTAAGGGAAACGATCTACGAGCAGTACTTC | CSARGLRETIYEQYF | once | TRBJ2-7 | NA | TRBV20-1
TGTGCCAGCAGAGAATTACAAGCTTCAGATACGCAGTATTTT | CASRELQASDTQYF | many | TRBJ2-3 | NA | TRBV7-8
TGTGCCAGCAGCTTCCTAGGCCCTGGAAACACCATATATTTT | CASSFLGPGNTIYF | few | TRBJ1-3 | NA | TRBV7-2
TGTGCCAGCAGCTTAGTGACGGTGAACACTGAAGCTTTCTTT | CASSLVTVNTEAFF | many | TRBJ1-1 | NA | TRBV7-2
TGTGCCAGCAGCCTTCCCGTACGGGAAGAGATGGAGCAGTTCTTC | CASSLPVREEMEQFF | few | TRBJ2-1 | NA | TRBV4-2
TGTGCCAGCAGTACACGACTAGCGGGGGGGTTAAACAATGAGCAGTTCTTC | CASSTRLAGGLNNEQFF | few | TRBJ2-1 | TRBD2 | TRBV28
TGTGCCACCAGCAGACCCGAGGCAGTCAGTGAGCAGTACTTC | CATSRPEAVSEQYF | few | TRBJ2-7 | NA | TRBV15
TGTGCCAGCAGCTTAGGCCTCGAAGCTTTCTTT | CASSLGLEAFF | many | TRBJ1-1 | NA | TRBV7-2
TGTGCCAGCATAATACGCGGCCTAGCAGGGACCGGGGAGCTGTTTTTT | CASIIRGLAGTGELFF | once | TRBJ2-2 | NA | TRBV2
TGTGCCAGCGCTGGCAGGGGGATCTACAATGAGCAGTTCTTC | CASAGRGIYNEQFF | few | TRBJ2-1 | TRBD1 | TRBV6-6
TGTGCCAGCGGTCCTGCGTACCAAGAGACCCAGTACTTC | CASGPAYQETQYF | few | TRBJ2-5 | NA | TRBV7-8
TGTGCCAGCAGTACTAGCGGGAGAATCTACGAGCAGTACTTC | CASSTSGRIYEQYF | NA | TRBJ2-7 | TRBD2 | TRBV27
TGTGCCAGCAGTTTCCTGACCCGAAATTCACCCCTCCACTTT | CASSFLTRNSPLHF | NA | TRBJ1-6 | NA | TRBV12-3/TRBV12-4
TGTGCCAGCAGCTTGGGGGTAGAAGGAACTGAAGCTTTCTTT | CASSLGVEGTEAFF | once | TRBJ1-1 | NA | TRBV11-2
TGTGCCAGCAGCTGCGATTCAGCGTCTGATACGCAGTATTTT | CASSCDSASDTQYF | NA | TRBJ2-3 | NA | TRBV7-4
TGTGCCAGCAGCTTAGCCGGCAGGGACCGCCAAGAGACCCAGTACTTC | CASSLAGRDRQETQYF | few | TRBJ2-5 | NA | TRBV7-2
TGTGCCATCAAATCGACGCGGGAGGTGGAGACCCAGTACTTC | CAIKSTREVETQYF | NA | TRBJ2-5 | TRBD2 | TRBV28
TGCAGTGCTAGAGATCAGGGGCGGGGGTACTCCTACGAGCAGTACTTC | CSARDQGRGYSYEQYF | NA | TRBJ2-7 | NA | TRBV20-1
TGTGCCAGCAGTGTTCCAGGGAGGGGGAACACCATATATTTT | CASSVPGRGNTIYF | NA | TRBJ1-3 | NA | TRBV2
TGTGCCAGCAGCCAAGGGTTAGGACAGAGCTCTGGAAACACCATATATTTT | CASSQGLGQSSGNTIYF | NA | TRBJ1-3 | NA | TRBV3-1
TGTGCCAGCAGCTTAGATCCTGCAAGCAACTATGGCTACACCTTC | CASSLDPASNYGYTF | NA | TRBJ1-2 | NA | TRBV11-2
TGTGCCAGCAGTGAGAAGGTCGAGCAGTACTTC | CASSEKVEQYF | NA | TRBJ2-7 | NA | TRBV2
TGTGCCAGCAGCACCCGGACAGGCCGACGACCTGCCCTCCACTATGGCTACACCTTC | CASSTRTGRRPALHYGYTF | many | TRBJ1-2 | TRBD1 | TRBV7-2
TGTGCCAGCAGCACGACAGGGAATCAGCCCCAGCATTTT | CASSTTGNQPQHF | few | TRBJ1-5 | TRBD1 | TRBV12-3/TRBV12-4
TGTGCCAGTTCCTATGACGCGGGAGTTGCCAATGAGCAGTTCTTC | CASSYDAGVANEQFF | once | TRBJ2-1 | TRBD2 | TRBV19
TGTGCCAGCAGTGAGACAGGGGTTCACACCGGGGAGCTGTTTTTT | CASSETGVHTGELFF | NA | TRBJ2-2 | TRBD1 | TRBV7-2
TGTGCCAGCAGCTTAGGGGGGCAAAGGTCGAATGAGCAGTTCTTC | CASSLGGQRSNEQFF | NA | TRBJ2-1 | NA | TRBV7-4
TGTGCCAGCAGCCACAACAGGGAGGGCTATGGCTACACCTTC | CASSHNREGYGYTF | many | TRBJ1-2 | NA | TRBV7-6
TGTGCCAGCGAGATAGCGGGAGTTAACTATGAGCAGTTCTTC | CASEIAGVNYEQFF | few | TRBJ2-1 | TRBD2 | TRBV7-9
TGTGCCAGCAGTTTTGGGGACAGGCGGGACCAAGAGACCCAGTACTTC | CASSFGDRRDQETQYF | few | TRBJ2-5 | TRBD1 | TRBV12-3/TRBV12-4
TGTGCCAGCAGTTTCCCTCCCTCCTATGGCTACACCTTC | CASSFPPSYGYTF | NA | TRBJ1-2 | NA | TRBV6-2/TRBV6-3
TGTGCCAGCAGCTTAGCGGGGGGCAAGGGAGATACGCAGTATTTT | CASSLAGGKGDTQYF | many | TRBJ2-3 | NA | TRBV7-2
TGTGCCAGCATTGGATTGGGACAGGGGTTCTATGGCTACACCTTC | CASIGLGQGFYGYTF | NA | TRBJ1-2 | TRBD1 | TRBV2
TGTGCCAGCAGCTTAGGTGTTTCAGCGGGGGGCTACGAGCAGTACTTC | CASSLGVSAGGYEQYF | NA | TRBJ2-7 | TRBD2 | TRBV7-2
TGTGCCACCAGCAGAGAAGCCTATAATTCACCCCTCCACTTT | CATSREAYNSPLHF | NA | TRBJ1-6 | NA | TRBV15
TGTGCCAGCAGCGAAATGAATCAGCCCCAGCATTTT | CASSEMNQPQHF | few | TRBJ1-5 | NA | TRBV7-9
TGCAGTGCTAGAAAAGCCGGGACTAGCGGGGTGAATGAGCAGTTCTTC | CSARKAGTSGVNEQFF | NA | TRBJ2-1 | TRBD2 | TRBV20-1
TGCAGTGCCACGTCCCGGGACAGGGGTCAGTTCTTC | CSATSRDRGQFF | NA | TRBJ2-1 | TRBD1 | TRBV20-1
TGTGCCAGCTCCGGGACCACCACAGATACGCAGTATTTT | CASSGTTTDTQYF | NA | TRBJ2-3 | NA | TRBV7-9
TGTGCCAGCAGTGAAAGGGTTCGGGGCAATGAAAAACTGTTTTTT | CASSERVRGNEKLFF | NA | TRBJ1-4 | NA | TRBV6-1
TGTGCCAGCTCACCAAGGGACAGGATAAACTCTGGAAACACCATATATTTT | CASSPRDRINSGNTIYF | few | TRBJ1-3 | TRBD1 | TRBV18
TGTGCCAGCAGTCATACAGTGCGACAGGGGACAGTCTATGGCTACACCTTC | CASSHTVRQGTVYGYTF | NA | TRBJ1-2 | TRBD1 | TRBV5-4
TGTGCCAGCAGCCCGACGGGGGGCCTTGAGTCTAATGAAAAACTGTTTTTT | CASSPTGGLESNEKLFF | NA | TRBJ1-4 | NA | TRBV5-4